The clone carrying this T cell receptor beta chain was seen a handful of times. V was clipped by 2 bases and J by 2 bases; unmatched bases: 9. The CDR3 has 16 residues. CDR1 and CDR2 from the germline V gene are DFQATT and SNEGSKA (reference sequence). TCRdb re-called the reads through MiXCR, storing one row per CDR3 protein. The sample comprises roughly 760,000 distinct CDR3 sequences, less than 40% of which are singletons, and 2.8% rests with the top ten. This record comes from a study of T cell repertoires in cytomegalovirus infection. This TCR was recovered from a human donor in good health (CMV status not recorded). Some clones in this sample may be carry-over from other donors' samples. The chain couples TRBV20-1 to TRBJ2-3, with TRBD2 matching over 8 bases. The specimen sequenced was PBMCs. The CDR3 loop is CSARHHSGETTDTQYF. CDR3 DNA: TGCAGTGCTAGACACCATAGCGGGGAAACCACAGATACGCAGTATTTT.